The rows below give T cell receptor beta chains drawn from one sample of a study of T cell changes during pregnancy in multiple sclerosis. TCRdb keeps only in-frame clones here, not all; method: immunoSEQ multiplex PCR. The sample holds fewer than 50,000 clones; roughly 91% are singletons and the top ten take less than 0.7%. The sequenced sample was CD4+ T cells from peripheral blood mononuclear cells, obtained in the first trimester of pregnancy. The receptors originated from a female donor with multiple sclerosis, enrolled in a pregnancy study. CDR3s include the opening cysteine and the closing phenylalanine or tryptophan. D genes are given only for firm matches. Expanded clones are given a class, and other clones once, few, many or no size at all.

j_gene | d_gene | v_gene | abundance | CDR3aa | CDR3nt
TRBJ2-5 | TRBD2 | TRBV7-9 | once | CASSFLAGVSETQYF | TGTGCCAGCAGCTTCTTAGCGGGAGTAAGTGAGACCCAGTACTTC
TRBJ2-7 | . | TRBV19 | . | CASTQGPGATYEQYF | TGTGCCAGTACCCAAGGGCCAGGGGCTACCTACGAGCAGTACTTC
TRBJ2-5 | . | TRBV7-2 | . | CASSSRGETQYF | TGTGCCAGCAGCTCTCGGGGGGAGACCCAGTACTTC
TRBJ2-2 | TRBD2 | TRBV28 | . | CASSFGQGGRTGELFF | TGTGCCAGCAGTTTTGGGCAGGGCGGGAGAACCGGGGAGCTGTTTTTT
TRBJ1-2 | TRBD1 | TRBV6-4 | few | CASSSRQGHGYTF | TGTGCCAGCAGTTCCCGACAGGGGCATGGCTACACCTTC
TRBJ2-5 | . | TRBV15 | once | CATSRDRGETQYF | TGTGCCACCAGCAGAGATCGGGGGGAGACCCAGTACTTC
TRBJ2-7 | TRBD2 | TRBV5-6 | . | CASSFGTSGLYEQYF | TGTGCCAGCAGTTTTGGGACTAGCGGGTTATACGAGCAGTACTTC
TRBJ2-3 | TRBD1 | TRBV9 | . | CASSVDSTGLTDTQYF | TGTGCCAGCAGCGTAGATTCGACAGGGTTGACAGATACGCAGTATTTT
TRBJ1-2 | TRBD1 | TRBV6-1 | . | CASSGGTGVRYGYTF | TGTGCCAGCAGTGGCGGGACAGGGGTTCGATATGGCTACACCTTC
TRBJ2-7 | . | TRBV19 | few | CASSIQGEGSYEQYF | TGTGCCAGTAGTATTCAAGGGGAAGGGTCCTACGAGCAGTACTTC
TRBJ2-5 | TRBD1 | TRBV28 | . | CASSYRGRLGETQYF | TGTGCCAGCAGTTACAGGGGGCGGTTGGGGGAGACCCAGTACTTC
TRBJ2-7 | . | TRBV2 | . | CASSEGQPSSYEQYF | TGTGCCAGCAGTGAAGGACAGCCGAGCTCCTACGAGCAGTACTTC
TRBJ1-1 | . | TRBV25-1 | . | CASRPWELGTEAFF | TGTGCCAGCAGACCCTGGGAGCTGGGCACTGAAGCTTTCTTT
TRBJ1-3 | . | TRBV29-1 | . | CSVVGGASGNTIYF | TGCAGCGTTGTAGGGGGTGCATCTGGAAACACCATATATTTT
TRBJ2-3 | TRBD1 | TRBV5-1 | . | CASSSGPGQGAGTQYF | TGCGCCAGCAGCTCCGGACCGGGACAGGGGGCAGGTACGCAGTATTTT
TRBJ2-4 | TRBD2 | TRBV5-1 | . | CASSPGGRDIQYF | TGCGCCAGCAGCCCAGGAGGGAGGGACATTCAGTACTTC
TRBJ2-1 | TRBD2 | TRBV7-2 | . | CASSHSGTTYNEQFF | TGTGCCAGCAGCCATAGCGGGACGACCTACAATGAGCAGTTCTTC
TRBJ2-7 | TRBD1 | TRBV2 | . | CATGTVSSYEQYF | TGTGCTACCGGGACAGTGAGCTCCTACGAGCAGTACTTC
TRBJ2-3 | . | TRBV6-5 | once | CASRRSGDSTDTQYF | TGTGCCAGCAGACGCTCGGGGGACTCCACAGATACGCAGTATTTT
TRBJ2-7 | . | TRBV29-1 | . | CSVEGHSSYEQYF | TGCAGCGTTGAGGGACATAGCTCCTACGAGCAGTACTTC
TRBJ2-7 | TRBD1 | TRBV30 | few | CAWTRDRGYEQYF | TGTGCCTGGACCCGGGACAGGGGTTACGAGCAGTACTTC
TRBJ2-5 | . | TRBV18 | . | CASRSGFQETQYF | TGTGCCAGCCGCTCGGGATTCCAAGAGACCCAGTACTTC
TRBJ1-4 | . | TRBV4-2 | . | CASSPIGGRGEKLFF | TGTGCCAGCAGCCCGATTGGGGGGAGAGGGGAAAAACTGTTTTTT
TRBJ2-1 | . | TRBV15 | . | CATSRLNEQFF | TGTGCCACCAGCAGACTGAATGAGCAGTTCTTC
TRBJ1-1 | . | TRBV5-1 | . | CASSLDGARSTEAFF | TGCGCCAGCAGCTTGGATGGGGCTCGTAGCACTGAAGCTTTCTTT
TRBJ2-5 | . | TRBV13 | . | CASSSRKTGRKTQYF | TGTGCCAGCAGCTCGAGGAAGACAGGGAGGAAGACCCAGTACTTC
TRBJ2-2 | TRBD2 | TRBV19 | . | CASSTGGDTGELFF | TGTGCCAGTAGTACGGGAGGTGACACCGGGGAGCTGTTTTTT
TRBJ2-1 | TRBD2 | TRBV9 | . | CASSAEAGVDEQFF | TGTGCCAGCAGCGCCGAAGCGGGAGTCGATGAGCAGTTCTTC
TRBJ2-5 | . | TRBV2 | . | CASSDPGLLKGETQYF | TGTGCCAGCAGCGACCCGGGACTCCTTAAGGGAGAGACCCAGTACTTC
TRBJ2-1 | TRBD2 | TRBV9 | . | CASSVVATSGRAYNEQFF | TGTGCCAGCAGCGTAGTAGCGACTAGCGGGAGGGCTTACAATGAGCAGTTCTTC
TRBJ2-1 | . | TRBV19 | . | CASSTPPYYNEQFF | TGTGCCAGTAGTACCCCCCCCTACTACAATGAGCAGTTCTTC
TRBJ2-5 | TRBD1 | TRBV19 | . | CASSIRTGQETQYF | TGTGCCAGTAGTATTAGGACAGGACAAGAGACCCAGTACTTC
TRBJ2-7 | . | TRBV5-4 | . | CASSEGTFRYEQYF | TGTGCCAGCAGCGAGGGGACATTCCGCTACGAGCAGTACTTC
TRBJ1-1 | . | TRBV19 | once | CASSILRMNTEAFF | TGTGCCAGTAGTATTCTTAGAATGAACACTGAAGCTTTCTTT
TRBJ2-3 | TRBD2 | TRBV5-1 | . | CASSRRTSGSADTQYF | TGCGCCAGCAGCCGCAGGACTAGCGGGAGCGCAGATACGCAGTATTTT
TRBJ1-4 | . | TRBV5-4 | . | CASSPEQGITNEKLFF | TGTGCCAGCAGCCCCGAACAGGGCATCACTAATGAAAAACTGTTTTTT
TRBJ2-3 | TRBD2 | TRBV9 | . | CASSVTGLAGDPTQYF | TGTGCCAGCAGCGTTACCGGACTAGCGGGAGATCCAACGCAGTATTTT
TRBJ2-2 | . | TRBV9 | once | CASSVVGGAGELFF | TGTGCCAGCAGCGTAGTGGGAGGCGCCGGGGAGCTGTTTTTT
TRBJ1-1 | . | TRBV9 | . | CASSLSTVPNTEAFF | TGTGCCAGCAGCTTAAGCACAGTTCCGAACACTGAAGCTTTCTTT
TRBJ1-2 | TRBD1 | TRBV19 | . | CASSTPQGAYYGYTF | TGTGCCAGTAGTACCCCACAGGGGGCTTACTATGGCTACACCTTC
TRBJ1-1 | . | TRBV4-3 | . | CASSQEVGSTEAFF | TGCGCCAGCAGCCAAGAAGTCGGTTCCACTGAAGCTTTCTTT
TRBJ1-4 | . | TRBV7-9 | . | CASSLARRDAEKLFF | TGTGCCAGCAGCTTAGCGAGGAGGGACGCCGAAAAACTGTTTTTT
TRBJ1-1 | . | TRBV2 | . | CASGRLRGNTEAFF | TGTGCCAGCGGCCGGCTAAGGGGGAACACTGAAGCTTTCTTT